The T cell receptor (beta chain) described here comes from a study of blood T cell repertoires in COVID-19. Study-wide background: Whether acute or convalescent, the COVID-19 samples came from the United States, Italy and Spain.

V shed 0 bases and J 4 bases; nucleotides not matched to a gene: 9. The CDR3 is 18 amino acids. Germline CDR1 SGHTA, CDR2 FQGTGA. Some clones are missing from TCRdb's copy, which holds only in-frame ones; the method was immunoSEQ multiplex PCR. Among 100,000 to 110,000 clones listed, approximately 86% were seen once. The clonotype was recovered from a human donor in a cohort sampled during active COVID-19. The chain employs TRBV7-3 and TRBJ2-3; 11 nucleotides line up with TRBD2. The sample consisted of peripheral blood. CDR3 in DNA: TGTGCCAGCAGCTTAACCCCGCCTCTAGCGGGAGGTGCAGATACGCAGTATTTT. Protein: CASSLTPPLAGGADTQYF. Full variable domain (rest looked up from reference TRBV7-3 and TRBJ2-3): GAGVSQTPSNKVTEKGKYVELRCDPISGHTALYWYRQSLGQGPEFLIYFQGTGAADDSGLPNDRFFAVRPEGSVSTLKIQRTERGDSAVYLCASSLTPPLAGGADTQYFGPGTRLTVL.